This T cell receptor beta chain originates from a study of T cells in Graves' hyperthyroidism and ophthalmopathy. The CDR3 is 14 residues long. Trimming removed 0 bases at V and 7 bases at J, with 12 bases between. CDR1 is LNHNV and CDR2 is YYDKDF in the germline V gene (reference sequence). Amplification targeted TCR beta CDR3 regions from RNA transcripts. The study used the HTBI primer set for a first-round RT-PCR of the TCR CDR3. Using its own MiXCR run on the multiplex PCR reads, TCRdb lists one record per CDR3 protein. The sample shows about 300,000 distinct CDR3 sequences, roughly 19% of them seen only once. This clonotype was counted ten times or more.

V is TRBV15 and J is TRBJ1-1; possibly TRBD1 for D (6 bases). This clonotype was obtained from a man aged 50 or older with Graves' ophthalmopathy. Material: blood. The DNA for the CDR3 is TGTGCCACCAGCAGAGACCCCGGACAGAATGAAGCTTTCTTT. It yields the protein CATSRDPGQNEAFF.